The T cell receptor (beta chain) under discussion was sequenced for a study of Graves' ophthalmopathy and Graves' hyperthyroidism. The CDR3 has 16 amino acids. The V and J ends lost 5 bases and 1 base respectively, with 17 bases between them. Germline values: CDR1 SGHAT, CDR2 FQNNGV. Using RNA transcripts, the TCR beta CDR3 regions were amplified. HTBI primers were used in a first-round RT-PCR, which preceded a second-round multiplex PCR. TCRdb re-analysed the multiplex PCR reads in MiXCR, keeping a single row per CDR3 protein. The table lists some 410,000 distinct CDR3 sequences, around a fifth of them singletons. The table lists this clonotype with a few counts. Hyperthyroidism patients were newly diagnosed, ill under 2 months, and aged 18 to 65 years. The study excluded patients with other autoimmune diseases, uncontrolled infections, pregnancy or lactation.

The receptor was isolated from a young woman with stable Graves' hyperthyroidism. This sequence joins TRBV11-2 and TRBJ1-2, with unresolved D. What was sequenced was peripheral blood. CDR3 region: CASSTLGPKINYGYTF. The CDR3, as DNA: TGTGCCAGCAGCACTTTAGGACCGAAGATTAACTATGGCTACACCTTC.